Shown below are 27 T cell receptor beta chains from a single sample sequenced in a study of T cells in Graves' hyperthyroidism and ophthalmopathy. From RNA transcripts, TCR beta CDR3 regions were amplified. With the HTBI primer set, the TCR CDR3 went through a first round of RT-PCR. TCRdb re-called the multiplex PCR reads through MiXCR, storing one row per CDR3 protein. Found here are a few hundred thousand distinct CDR3 sequences, over 35% of them singletons; the top ten hold 35% to 50%. The sample was peripheral blood or thyroid tissue (not recorded which). Receptors were obtained from an adult woman with Graves' disease, either hyperthyroidism or ophthalmopathy (not recorded which).

This clonotype was observed many times. The chain is built from TRBV20-1 and TRBJ1-2; D remains unclear. CDR3 size: 12 residues. Germline V gives CDR1 DFQATT, CDR2 SNEGSKA (reference sequence). V was cut by 3 bases and J by 5 bases, with 10 bases left in between. CDR3 in DNA: TGCAGTGCTAGGTCCCAACTTTATGGCTACACCTTC. Its protein is CSARSQLYGYTF.

This chain links TRBV7-9 with TRBJ1-6, with no clear D. The germline gives CDR1 SEHNR, CDR2 FQNEAQ (reference sequence). The CDR3 runs 15 residues. V was trimmed by 2 bases and J by 3 bases, leaving 8 bases between them. CDR3 amino acids: CASSLSEGYNSPLHF. DNA of the CDR3: TGTGCCAGCAGCTTATCAGAGGGCTATAATTCACCCCTCCACTTT. Supplemented by reference TRBV7-9 and TRBJ1-6, the full variable domain reads DTGVSQNPRHKITKRGQNVTFRCDPISEHNRLYWYRQTLGQGPEFLTYFQNEAQLEKSRLLSDRFSAERPKGSFSTLEIQRTEQGDSAMYLCASSLSEGYNSPLHFGNGTRLTVT.

In this sample, this clonotype turned up many times. Here the CDR3 reads CSATTTSGGPYEQYF. CDR3 DNA: TGCAGTGCTACCACGACTAGCGGGGGACCCTACGAGCAGTACTTC. The chain employs TRBV20-1 and TRBJ2-7, with 12 nucleotides matching TRBD2. This CDR3 contains 15 residues. V lost 4 bases and J lost 2; bases outside the gene matches: 6. Per the germline V gene, CDR1 is DFQATT and CDR2 is SNEGSKA (reference sequence).

V is TRBV25-1 and J is TRBJ2-5; the D is unclear. Germline lookup yields CDR1 MGHDK and CDR2 SYGVNS. The CDR3 is made up of 11 amino acids. V lost 3 bases and J 7 bases, leaving 6 bases between the germline ends. Written as DNA, the CDR3 is TGTGCCAGCAGTGACGGCTGGACCCAGTACTTC. Protein product: CASSDGWTQYF.

The chain is built from TRBV2 and TRBJ1-2, with D possibly TRBD1 on 5 matching bases. The V end lost 5 bases, the J end lost 3 bases, and 13 bases lay between the germline ends. CDR1 is SNHLY and CDR2 is FYNNEI in the germline V gene. The CDR3 totals 14 residues. In DNA form, the CDR3 reads TGTGCCAGCAGTTTGAGACAGCCCCACTATGGCTACACCTTC. The encoded protein is CASSLRQPHYGYTF.

This clonotype was detected many times. The chain links TRBV7-6 to TRBJ2-5, with D unclear. Trimming took off 1 base at V and 4 bases at J, with 10 bases between the two ends. From germline, CDR1 is SGHVS and CDR2 FNYEAQ. This CDR3 is built from 14 residues. As DNA, the CDR3 is TGTGCCAGCAGCTTAGTCTCGGTGGGAGAGACCCAGTACTTC. This gives the protein CASSLVSVGETQYF. Full variable domain (remainder filled in from reference TRBV7-6 and TRBJ2-5): GAGVSQSPRYKVTKRGQDVALRCDPISGHVSLYWYRQALGQGPEFLTYFNYEAQQDKSGLPNDRFSAERPEGSISTLTIQRTEQRDSAMYRCASSLVSVGETQYFGPGTRLLVL.

The rearrangement uses TRBV11-2 and TRBJ2-7; a possible D gene is TRBD1 (6 bases). V was shortened by 6 bases and J by 5 bases, with 14 bases between the two germline ends. CDR1 is SGHAT, CDR2 FQNNGV, per germline. The CDR3 spans 13 residues. The CDR3 sequence: CASRRQVDHEQYF. As DNA, the CDR3 is TGTGCCAGCAGACGACAGGTGGACCACGAGCAGTACTTC.

A single count supports this clonotype. This rearrangement joins TRBV29-1 to TRBJ1-2, with TRBD1 matching over 11 bases. The junction had 5 bases not matched to a gene; V was cut back by 5 bases and J by 6 bases. CDR3 size: 13 residues. Germline CDR1 is SQVTM and CDR2 is ANQGSEA. The CDR3: CSVTGQGVDGYTF. The CDR3 DNA is TGCAGCGTTACGGGACAGGGGGTAGATGGCTACACCTTC.

The chain employs TRBV20-1 and TRBJ1-2; the D gene is possibly TRBD1 (5 bases). The V and J ends lost 7 bases and 6 bases respectively, with 24 bases between them. Germline V CDR1 and CDR2: DFQATT, SNEGSKA (reference sequence). This CDR3 is 15 amino acids long. Here the CDR3 reads CSVGRNTSGDDGYTF. For the CDR3, the DNA is TGCAGTGTCGGACGGAACACTTCCGGGGACGATGGCTACACCTTC.

V gene TRBV20-1 combines with J gene TRBJ1-1; D perhaps matches TRBD1 (5 bases). Trimming took 5 bases from V and 3 from J, leaving 13 bases between them. CDR3 length equals 13 residues. The germline V gene encodes CDR1 DFQATT and CDR2 SNEGSKA (reference sequence). CDR3 region: CSAGLLGDTEAFF. The DNA of the CDR3 is TGCAGTGCTGGGCTCTTGGGGGACACTGAAGCTTTCTTT.

This chain's CDR3 is CASSSGLGTEQYF. The CDR3 DNA reads as TGTGCCAGCAGCTCCGGACTGGGAACCGAGCAGTACTTC. This chain links TRBV7-9 with TRBJ2-7, with TRBD2 as a possible D gene (5 bases). Germline V CDR1 and CDR2: SEHNR, FQNEAQ (reference sequence). Trimming stripped 4 bases from V and 6 bases from J, with 13 bases between. The CDR3 extends over 13 amino acids.

This clonotype has more than one count but fewer than ten. The CDR3 sequence is CASKGETQYF. CDR3 sequence (DNA): TGCGCCAGCAAGGGAGAGACCCAGTACTTC. The chain employs TRBV10-2 and TRBJ2-5; no definite D call. Germline CDR1 reads WSHSY; CDR2 reads SAAADI. Trimming pared 7 bases from V and 4 bases from J, leaving 4 bases between. The CDR3 spans 10 residues.

This clonotype was seen ten or more times. This rearrangement joins TRBV12-5 to TRBJ2-5; the D is unclear. Germline CDR1 LGHNT, CDR2 FRNRAP. V shed 6 bases and J shed 2 bases, with 10 bases lying between them. The CDR3 sequence is 13 residues long. CDR3: CASGQDIQETQYF. CDR3 nucleotide sequence: TGTGCTAGTGGCCAAGACATACAAGAGACCCAGTACTTC.

This clonotype has a handful of counts. This chain uses TRBV6-6 with TRBJ1-3, with 7 positions matching TRBD1. The germline V gene has CDR1 MNHNY and CDR2 SVGAGI (reference sequence). There are 15 residues in the CDR3. Unmatched junction bases numbered 6, after V lost 2 bases and J lost 5 bases. CDR3 sequence reads: CASSYPTGDRNTIYF. CDR3 DNA: TGTGCCAGCAGTTACCCCACAGGGGACAGAAACACCATATATTTT.

The chain joins TRBV29-1 to TRBJ1-5; 7 bases are shared with TRBD1. The CDR3 is 13 amino acids. With 4 bases clipped from V and 4 bases from J, the junction kept 4 bases outside the gene matches. Germline V gene sequence: CDR1 SQVTM, CDR2 ANQGSEA. In nucleotides, the CDR3 is TGCAGCGTTGCCAGGGGGACTAATCAGCCCCAGCATTTT. This encodes CSVARGTNQPQHF.

This clonotype has a single count. The chain couples TRBV19 to TRBJ1-4; weak D call: TRBD1 (6 bases). CDR1 LNHDA and CDR2 SQIVND come from the germline V gene (reference sequence). V dropped 5 bases and J dropped 7 bases, with 17 bases sitting between them. The CDR3 totals 15 residues. The CDR3 nucleotides read TGTGCCAGTAGTGCAGGACAGCTCCTTAGTGAAAAACTGTTTTTT. It is translated as CASSAGQLLSEKLFF.

In its sample, this clonotype was seen a few times. A junction end diverges from the germline sequence, so it may reflect a read error. The chain is built from TRBV7-9 and TRBJ2-7, with D possibly called TRBD1 or TRBD2 (5 bases each). Per germline, CDR1 SEHNR and CDR2 FQNEAQ (reference sequence). The CDR3 consists of 14 residues. The CDR3 coding sequence is TGCGCCAGCAGCCAAGGTCCCGGGGCATACGAGCAGTACTTC. As protein: CASSQGPGAYEQYF.

The table lists this clonotype with many counts. The chain uses TRBV10-3 and TRBJ1-1, with 7 bases aligning to TRBD1. Per the germline V gene, CDR1 is ENHRY and CDR2 is SYGVKD. This CDR3 region has 12 residues. Trimming at V came to 10 bases and at J to 5 bases, leaving 7 bases not matched to a gene. CDR3 loop: CATRTGGTEAFF. The CDR3, as DNA: TGTGCCACCAGGACAGGTGGGACTGAAGCTTTCTTT.

The chain uses TRBV15 and TRBJ2-5; D may be TRBD1 (5 bases). CDR3 length equals 13 residues. Germline lookup yields CDR1 LNHNV and CDR2 YYDKDF (reference sequence). V gave up 4 bases and J gave up 4 bases, with 10 bases separating them. The DNA of the CDR3 is TGTGCCACCAGCACAGGGCGGAGAGAGACCCAGTACTTC. This sequence encodes CATSTGRRETQYF.

This sequence joins TRBV2 and TRBJ1-5; 8 bases agree with TRBD1. Germline values: CDR1 SNHLY, CDR2 FYNNEI. The CDR3 length is 16 residues. V shed 4 bases, J shed 2 bases, and the junction held 7 bases outside the gene matches. The CDR3 spells CASSAFPDRGNQPQHF. The CDR3 coding sequence is TGTGCCAGCAGTGCCTTCCCGGACAGGGGCAATCAGCCCCAGCATTTT. Combining the CDR3 with reference TRBV2 and TRBJ1-5 gives the whole variable domain EPEVTQTPSHQVTQMGQEVILRCVPISNHLYFYWYRQILGQKVEFLVSFYNNEISEKSEIFDDQFSVERPDGSNFTLKIRSTKLEDSAMYFCASSAFPDRGNQPQHFGDGTRLSIL.

This clonotype appeared many times. V and J are TRBV10-3 and TRBJ1-1; the D is unclear. This CDR3 region has 15 residues. CDR1 and CDR2 (germline): ENHRY, SYGVKD. V lost 4 bases and J lost 1, with 13 bases in between. Here the CDR3 DNA reads TGTGCCATCAGTGGGTTGTCGGCAGGGAACACTGAAGCTTTCTTT. As protein: CAISGLSAGNTEAFF.

A few counts support this clonotype. The CDR3 protein is CAWSLTLKGTEAFF. In DNA form, the CDR3 reads TGTGCCTGGAGTCTGACGTTGAAGGGCACTGAAGCTTTCTTT. This chain uses TRBV30 with TRBJ1-1; unclear D gene. V was cut by 2 bases and J by 4 bases, with 14 bases left in between. Germline CDR1 reads GTSNPN; CDR2 reads SVGIG (reference sequence). This CDR3 region has 14 residues.

The gene calls are TRBV7-9 and TRBJ2-7, with TRBD1 matching over 7 bases. After removal of 6 bases from V and 7 bases from J, the junction contained 15 bases not matched to a gene. This CDR3 is 15 amino acids long. The germline V gene encodes CDR1 SEHNR and CDR2 FQNEAQ (reference sequence). In nucleotides, the CDR3 is TGTGCCAGCAGTTTCAGGACAGGAGGAACGTGGGAGCAGTACTTC. Its protein product is CASSFRTGGTWEQYF. Full variable domain (remainder filled in from reference TRBV7-9 and TRBJ2-7): DTGVSQNPRHKITKRGQNVTFRCDPISEHNRLYWYRQTLGQGPEFLTYFQNEAQLEKSRLLSDRFSAERPKGSFSTLEIQRTEQGDSAMYLCASSFRTGGTWEQYFGPGTRLTVT.

This clonotype was detected ten times or more. J is TRBJ1-5 and V is TRBV20-1, with D tentatively TRBD1 (5 bases). There are 15 residues in the CDR3. V was clipped by 0 bases and J by 4 bases, with 13 bases between them. Germline values: CDR1 DFQATT, CDR2 SNEGSKA (reference sequence). CDR3 loop: CSARDSSGLNQPQHF. The CDR3, as DNA: TGCAGTGCTAGAGATTCTTCAGGGTTGAATCAGCCCCAGCATTTT.

This clonotype appeared many times. The rearrangement links TRBV14 to TRBJ1-5; TRBD1 is a possible D gene (5 bases). The CDR3 spans 14 residues. V lost 1 base, J lost 7 bases, and 11 bases lay in between. Germline loops: CDR1 SGHDN, CDR2 FVKESK. The CDR3 sequence: CASSQVWGRQPQHF. In nucleotides, the CDR3 is TGTGCCAGCAGCCAAGTCTGGGGCAGGCAGCCCCAGCATTTT.

This clonotype was observed many times. V and J are TRBV12-3 or TRBV12-4 and TRBJ1-6, with 8 bases that match TRBD1. J gave up 6 bases and V 4 bases, and 5 bases lay outside the gene matches. The CDR3 totals 15 residues. The CDR3 sequence: CASSWEQGANSPLHF. CDR3 nucleotide sequence: TGTGCCAGCAGTTGGGAGCAGGGGGCTAATTCACCCCTCCACTTT.

As for this clonotype: This clone may be a read error of a much larger clone one base away. This chain uses TRBV19 with TRBJ1-5; TRBD1 is a possible D gene (5 bases). There are 14 residues in the CDR3. Per the germline V gene, CDR1 is LNHDA and CDR2 is SQIVND (reference sequence). In DNA, the CDR3 is TGTGCCGGTAGCCCAGGGCCCCCCCGGGGACCCCAGCATTTT. It is translated as CAGSPGPPRGPQHF. Full variable domain (rest looked up from reference TRBV19 and TRBJ1-5): DGGITQSPKYLFRKEGQNVTLSCEQNLNHDAMYWYRQDPGQGLRLIYYSQIVNDFQKGDIAEGYSVSREKKESFPLTVTSAQKNPTAFYLCAGSPGPPRGPQHFGDGTRLSIL.